The clone carrying this T cell receptor beta chain was recorded only once. This sample was included in a study of Graves' ophthalmopathy and Graves' hyperthyroidism. The hyperthyroidism patients had a new diagnosis of under 2 months' duration and were aged 18 to 65. A diagnosis was made from clinical symptoms together with serum thyroxine, TRAb, thyroid ultrasound and orbital computed tomography. The starting material, more than 8.5 ml of fresh peripheral blood, provided the PBMCs. Germline lookup yields CDR1 MDHEN and CDR2 SYDVKM. This CDR3 spans 15 amino acids. V lost 6 bases, J lost 2 bases, and 17 bases lay in between. RNA transcripts served as template for amplifying TCR beta CDR3 sequences. Second-round multiplex PCR followed a first-round RT-PCR using HTBI primers. TCRdb re-called the multiplex PCR reads with MiXCR, one entry per CDR3 protein. The sample has about 620,000 distinct CDR3 sequences; 22% are singletons.

This TCR was sampled from a woman younger than 35 with stable Graves' hyperthyroidism. Some clones in this sample may be carry-over from other donors' samples. The gene calls are TRBV28 and TRBJ2-7, with D perhaps TRBD2 (6 bases). Sample: peripheral blood. The CDR3 here is CASSSPGRGTYEQYF. CDR3 in DNA: TGTGCCAGCAGCTCGCCGGGACGGGGGACCTACGAGCAGTACTTC.